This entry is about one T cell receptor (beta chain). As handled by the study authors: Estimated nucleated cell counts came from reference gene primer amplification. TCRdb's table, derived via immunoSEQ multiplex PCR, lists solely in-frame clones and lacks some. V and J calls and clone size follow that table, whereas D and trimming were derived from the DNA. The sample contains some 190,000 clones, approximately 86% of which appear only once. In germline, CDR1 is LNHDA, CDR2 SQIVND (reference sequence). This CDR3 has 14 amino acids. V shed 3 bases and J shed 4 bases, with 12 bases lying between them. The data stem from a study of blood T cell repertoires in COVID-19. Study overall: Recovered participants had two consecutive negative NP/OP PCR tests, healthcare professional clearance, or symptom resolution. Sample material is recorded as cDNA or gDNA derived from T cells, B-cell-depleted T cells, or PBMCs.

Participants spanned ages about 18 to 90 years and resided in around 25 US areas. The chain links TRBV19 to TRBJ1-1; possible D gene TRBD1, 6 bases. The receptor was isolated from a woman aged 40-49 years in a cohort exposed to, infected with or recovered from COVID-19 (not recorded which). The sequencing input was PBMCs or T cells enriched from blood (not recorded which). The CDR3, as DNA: TGTGCCAGTAGTATGGGTAGAGGGGGCACTGAAGCTTTCTTT. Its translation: CASSMGRGGTEAFF.